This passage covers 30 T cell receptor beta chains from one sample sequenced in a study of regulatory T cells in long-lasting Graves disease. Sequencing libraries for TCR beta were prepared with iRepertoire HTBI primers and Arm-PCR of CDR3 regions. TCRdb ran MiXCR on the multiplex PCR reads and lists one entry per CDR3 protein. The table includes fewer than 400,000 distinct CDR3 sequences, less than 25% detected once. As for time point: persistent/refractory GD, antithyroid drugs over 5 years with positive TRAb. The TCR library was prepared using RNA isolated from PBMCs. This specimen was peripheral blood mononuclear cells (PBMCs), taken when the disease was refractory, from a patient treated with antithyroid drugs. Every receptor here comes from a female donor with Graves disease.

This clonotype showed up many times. The CDR3 DNA reads TGTGCCAGCAGAATTATTCGGGGAGACAGGGGACGCAATCAGCCCCAGCATTTT. Translation gives CASRIIRGDRGRNQPQHF. The rearrangement links TRBV28 to TRBJ1-5; TRBD1 matches at 8 bases. With V trimmed by 6 bases and J by 2 bases, 15 bases remained unmatched. The CDR3 contains 18 residues. Germline CDR1 reads MDHEN; CDR2 reads SYDVKM. The variable domain in full, with the rest retrieved from reference TRBV28 and TRBJ1-5, is DVKVTQSSRYLVKRTGEKVFLECVQDMDHENMFWYRQDPGLGLRLIYFSYDVKMKEKGDIPEGYSVSREKKERFSLILESASTNQTSMYLCASRIIRGDRGRNQPQHFGDGTRLSIL.

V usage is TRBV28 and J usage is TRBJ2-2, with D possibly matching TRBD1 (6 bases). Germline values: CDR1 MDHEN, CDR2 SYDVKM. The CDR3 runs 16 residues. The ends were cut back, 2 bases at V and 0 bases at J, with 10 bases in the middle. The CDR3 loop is CASSLKAGANTGELFF. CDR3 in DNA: TGTGCCAGCAGTTTAAAGGCAGGGGCGAACACCGGGGAGCTGTTTTTT.

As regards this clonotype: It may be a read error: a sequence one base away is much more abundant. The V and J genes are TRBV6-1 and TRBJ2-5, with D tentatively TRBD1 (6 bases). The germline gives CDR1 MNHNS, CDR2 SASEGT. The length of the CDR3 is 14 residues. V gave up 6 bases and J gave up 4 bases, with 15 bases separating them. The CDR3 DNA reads TGTGCCAGCAGCAGACAGGAGTCCTTAGAGACCCAGTACTTC. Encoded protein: CASSRQESLETQYF.

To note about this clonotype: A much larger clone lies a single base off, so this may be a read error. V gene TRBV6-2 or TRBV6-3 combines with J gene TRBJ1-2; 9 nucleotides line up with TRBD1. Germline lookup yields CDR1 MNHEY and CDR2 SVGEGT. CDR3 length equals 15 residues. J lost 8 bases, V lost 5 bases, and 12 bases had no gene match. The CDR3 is CASSPTYRGPDGYTF. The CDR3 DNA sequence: TGTGCCAGCAGTCCCACCTACAGGGGGCCAGACGGCTACACCTTC.

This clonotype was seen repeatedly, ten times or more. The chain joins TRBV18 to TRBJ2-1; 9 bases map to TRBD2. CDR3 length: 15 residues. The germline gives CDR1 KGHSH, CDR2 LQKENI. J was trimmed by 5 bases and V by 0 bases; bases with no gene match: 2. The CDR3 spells CASSPPTSGNNEQFF. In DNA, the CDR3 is TGTGCCAGCTCACCACCGACTAGCGGTAACAATGAGCAGTTCTTC.

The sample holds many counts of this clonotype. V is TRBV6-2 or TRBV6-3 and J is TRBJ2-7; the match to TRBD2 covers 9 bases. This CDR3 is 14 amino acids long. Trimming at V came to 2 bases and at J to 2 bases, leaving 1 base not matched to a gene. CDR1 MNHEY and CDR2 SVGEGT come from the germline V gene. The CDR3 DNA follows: TGTGCCAGCAGTTACGGCGGGAGGGCCTACGAGCAGTACTTC. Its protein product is CASSYGGRAYEQYF.

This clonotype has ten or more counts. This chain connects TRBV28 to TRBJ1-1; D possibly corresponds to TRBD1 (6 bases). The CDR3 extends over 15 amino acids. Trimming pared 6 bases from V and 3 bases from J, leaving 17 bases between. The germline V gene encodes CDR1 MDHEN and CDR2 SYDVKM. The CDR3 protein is CASSNQDSYYTEAFF. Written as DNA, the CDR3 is TGTGCCAGCAGCAATCAGGACAGTTATTACACTGAAGCTTTCTTT. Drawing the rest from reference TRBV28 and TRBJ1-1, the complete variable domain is DVKVTQSSRYLVKRTGEKVFLECVQDMDHENMFWYRQDPGLGLRLIYFSYDVKMKEKGDIPEGYSVSREKKERFSLILESASTNQTSMYLCASSNQDSYYTEAFFGQGTRLTVV.

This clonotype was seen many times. DNA for the CDR3: TGTGCCAGTAGTATTAGGGTCGGGGAGACCCAGTACTTC. It codes for CASSIRVGETQYF. The rearrangement links TRBV19 to TRBJ2-5; D is unresolved. CDR3 length equals 13 residues. The germline gives CDR1 LNHDA, CDR2 SQIVND (reference sequence). With 3 bases removed from V and 5 bases from J, the gap between germline ends came to 10 bases.

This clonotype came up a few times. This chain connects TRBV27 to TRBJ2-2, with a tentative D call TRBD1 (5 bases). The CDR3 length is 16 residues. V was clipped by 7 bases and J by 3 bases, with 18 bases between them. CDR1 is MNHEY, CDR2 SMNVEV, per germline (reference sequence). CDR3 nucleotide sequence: TGTGCCAGCACCCCCGGCGCAGGGTCGGACACCGGGGAGCTGTTTTTT. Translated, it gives CASTPGAGSDTGELFF.

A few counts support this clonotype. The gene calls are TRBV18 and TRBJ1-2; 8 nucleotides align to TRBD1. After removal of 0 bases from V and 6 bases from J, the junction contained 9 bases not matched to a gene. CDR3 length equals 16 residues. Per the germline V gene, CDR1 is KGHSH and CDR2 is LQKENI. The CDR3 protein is CASSPPVGQGRDGYTF. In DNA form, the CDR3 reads TGTGCCAGCTCACCACCCGTAGGACAGGGTCGAGATGGCTACACCTTC.

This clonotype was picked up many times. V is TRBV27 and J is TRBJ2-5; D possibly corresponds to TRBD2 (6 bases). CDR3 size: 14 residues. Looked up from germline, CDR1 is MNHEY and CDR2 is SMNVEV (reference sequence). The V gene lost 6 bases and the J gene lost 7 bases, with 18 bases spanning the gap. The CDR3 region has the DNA TGTGCCAGCAGCTCTAACAGACTAGTGGGGACCCAGTACTTC. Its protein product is CASSSNRLVGTQYF.

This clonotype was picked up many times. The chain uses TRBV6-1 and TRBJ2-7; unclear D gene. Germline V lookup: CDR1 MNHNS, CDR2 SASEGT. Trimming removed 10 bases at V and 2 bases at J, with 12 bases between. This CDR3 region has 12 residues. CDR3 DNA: TGTGCCACCACGGGCAGAGCCTACGAGCAGTACTTC. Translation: CATTGRAYEQYF.

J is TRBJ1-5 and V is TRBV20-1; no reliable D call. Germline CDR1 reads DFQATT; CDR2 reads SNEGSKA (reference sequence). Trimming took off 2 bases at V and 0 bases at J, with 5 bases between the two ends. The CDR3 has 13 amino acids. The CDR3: CSARMGSNQPQHF. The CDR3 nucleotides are TGCAGTGCTAGAATGGGTAGCAATCAGCCCCAGCATTTT.

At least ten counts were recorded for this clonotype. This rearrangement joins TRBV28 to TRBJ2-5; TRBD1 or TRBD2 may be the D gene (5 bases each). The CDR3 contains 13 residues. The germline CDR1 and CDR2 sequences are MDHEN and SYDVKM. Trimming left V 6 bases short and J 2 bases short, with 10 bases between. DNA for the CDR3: TGTGCCAGCAGCCCCTGGGGGCAAGAGACCCAGTACTTC. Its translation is CASSPWGQETQYF.

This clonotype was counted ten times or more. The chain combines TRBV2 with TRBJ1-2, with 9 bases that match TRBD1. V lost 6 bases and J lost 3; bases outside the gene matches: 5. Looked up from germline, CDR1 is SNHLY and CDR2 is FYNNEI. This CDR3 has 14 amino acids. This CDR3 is CASRGTGWDYGYTF. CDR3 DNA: TGTGCCAGCAGGGGGACAGGGTGGGACTATGGCTACACCTTC.

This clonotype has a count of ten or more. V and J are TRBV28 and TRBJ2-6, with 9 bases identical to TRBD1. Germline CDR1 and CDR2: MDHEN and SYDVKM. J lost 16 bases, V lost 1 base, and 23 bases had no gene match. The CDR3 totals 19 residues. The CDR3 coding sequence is TGTGCCAGCAGTTTATCGTATTATCGTTCGGGACAGGGAGGTGGTGTACTGACTTTC. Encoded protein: CASSLSYYRSGQGGGVLTF.

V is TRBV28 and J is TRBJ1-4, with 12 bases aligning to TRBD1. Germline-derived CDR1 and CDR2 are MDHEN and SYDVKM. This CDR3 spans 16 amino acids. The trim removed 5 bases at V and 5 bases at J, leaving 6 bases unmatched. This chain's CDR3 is CASSTGQGASNEKLFF. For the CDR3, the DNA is TGTGCCAGCAGTACGGGACAGGGGGCATCGAATGAAAAACTGTTTTTT.

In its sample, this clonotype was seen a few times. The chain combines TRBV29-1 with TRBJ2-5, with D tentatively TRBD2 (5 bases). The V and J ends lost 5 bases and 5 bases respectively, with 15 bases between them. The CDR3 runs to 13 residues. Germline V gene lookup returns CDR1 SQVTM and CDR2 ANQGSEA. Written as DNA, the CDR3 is TGCAGCGTTCTGGAGGAAGGCGCGGAGACCCAGTACTTC. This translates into CSVLEEGAETQYF.

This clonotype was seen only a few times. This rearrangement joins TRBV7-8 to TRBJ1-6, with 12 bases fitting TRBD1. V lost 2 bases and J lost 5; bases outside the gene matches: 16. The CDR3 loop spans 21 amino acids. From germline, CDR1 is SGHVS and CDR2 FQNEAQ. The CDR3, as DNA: TGTGCCAGCAGCTTATATGGGATCGGGACAGGGGGCTTTTTGGATAATTCACCCCTCCACTTT. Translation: CASSLYGIGTGGFLDNSPLHF.

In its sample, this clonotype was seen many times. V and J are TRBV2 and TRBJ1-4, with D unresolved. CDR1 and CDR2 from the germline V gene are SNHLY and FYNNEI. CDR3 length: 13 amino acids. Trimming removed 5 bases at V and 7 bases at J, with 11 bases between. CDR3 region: CASSRVVGEKLFF. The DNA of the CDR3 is TGTGCCAGCAGTCGGGTCGTGGGTGAAAAACTGTTTTTT.

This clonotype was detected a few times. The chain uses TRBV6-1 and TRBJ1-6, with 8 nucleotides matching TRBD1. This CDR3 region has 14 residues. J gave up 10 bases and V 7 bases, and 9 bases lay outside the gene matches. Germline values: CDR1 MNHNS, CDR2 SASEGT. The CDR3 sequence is CASTGQGFGSPLHF. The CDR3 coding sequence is TGTGCCAGCACTGGACAGGGATTTGGGTCACCCCTCCACTTT.

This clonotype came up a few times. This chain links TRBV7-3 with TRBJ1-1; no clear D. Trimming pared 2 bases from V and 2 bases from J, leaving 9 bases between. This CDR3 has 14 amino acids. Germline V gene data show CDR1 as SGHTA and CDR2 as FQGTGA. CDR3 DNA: TGTGCCAGCAGCTTATCAGAATACAACACTGAAGCTTTCTTT. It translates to CASSLSEYNTEAFF.

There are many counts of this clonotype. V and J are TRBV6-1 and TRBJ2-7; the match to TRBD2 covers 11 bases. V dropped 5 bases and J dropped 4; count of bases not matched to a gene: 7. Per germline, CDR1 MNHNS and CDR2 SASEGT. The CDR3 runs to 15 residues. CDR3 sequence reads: CASSPLAGVGYEQYF. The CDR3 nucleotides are TGTGCCAGCAGTCCACTAGCGGGAGTGGGGTACGAGCAGTACTTC.

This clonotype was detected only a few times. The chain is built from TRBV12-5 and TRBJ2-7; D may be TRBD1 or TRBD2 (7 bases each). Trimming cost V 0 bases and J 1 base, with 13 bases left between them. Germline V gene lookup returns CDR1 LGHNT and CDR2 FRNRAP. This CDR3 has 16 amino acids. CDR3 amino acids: CASGLVAGQRSYEQYF. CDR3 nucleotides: TGTGCTAGTGGTTTGGTAGCGGGACAGCGATCCTACGAGCAGTACTTC.

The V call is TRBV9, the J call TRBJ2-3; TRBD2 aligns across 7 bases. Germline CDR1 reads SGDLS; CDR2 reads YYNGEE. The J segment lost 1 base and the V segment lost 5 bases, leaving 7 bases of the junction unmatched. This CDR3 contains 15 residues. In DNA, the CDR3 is TGTGCCAGCAGTTTGCGGGGGTCCGGCACAGATACGCAGTATTTT. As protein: CASSLRGSGTDTQYF. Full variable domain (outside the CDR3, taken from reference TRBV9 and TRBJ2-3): DSGVTQTPKHLITATGQRVTLRCSPRSGDLSVYWYQQSLDQGLQFLIQYYNGEERAKGNILERFSAQQFPDLHSELNLSSLELGDSALYFCASSLRGSGTDTQYFGPGTRLTVL.

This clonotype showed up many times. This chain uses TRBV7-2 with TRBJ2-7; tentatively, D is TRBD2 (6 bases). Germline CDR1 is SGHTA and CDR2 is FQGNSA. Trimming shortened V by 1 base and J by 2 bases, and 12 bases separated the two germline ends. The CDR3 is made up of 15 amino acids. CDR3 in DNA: TGTGCCAGCAGCTTAGAGGCGGGGAAAACCTACGAGCAGTACTTC. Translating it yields CASSLEAGKTYEQYF.

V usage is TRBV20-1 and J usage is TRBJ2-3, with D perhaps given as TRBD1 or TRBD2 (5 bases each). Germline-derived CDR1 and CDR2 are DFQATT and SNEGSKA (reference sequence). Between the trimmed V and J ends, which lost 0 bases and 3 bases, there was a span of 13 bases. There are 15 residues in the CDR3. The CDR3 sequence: CSARDPRGGTDTQYF. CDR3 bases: TGCAGTGCTAGAGACCCTCGGGGCGGAACAGATACGCAGTATTTT.

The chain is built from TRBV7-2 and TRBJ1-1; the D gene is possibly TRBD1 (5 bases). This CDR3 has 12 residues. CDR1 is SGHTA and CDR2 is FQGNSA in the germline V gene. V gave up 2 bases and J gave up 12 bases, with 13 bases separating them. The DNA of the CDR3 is TGTGCCAGCAGCTTATCCCAGGGACTGACTTTCTTT. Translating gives CASSLSQGLTFF.

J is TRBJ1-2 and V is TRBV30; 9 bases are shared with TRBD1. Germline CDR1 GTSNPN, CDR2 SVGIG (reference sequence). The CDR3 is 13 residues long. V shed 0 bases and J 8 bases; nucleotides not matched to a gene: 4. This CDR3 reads CAWSVRQGDGYTF. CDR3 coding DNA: TGTGCCTGGAGTGTACGACAGGGGGACGGCTACACCTTC.

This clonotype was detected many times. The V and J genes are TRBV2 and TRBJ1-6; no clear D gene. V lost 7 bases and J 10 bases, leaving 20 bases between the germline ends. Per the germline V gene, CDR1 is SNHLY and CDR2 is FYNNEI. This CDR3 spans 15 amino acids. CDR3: CASIQSGPGRSPLHF. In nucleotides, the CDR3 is TGTGCCAGCATCCAGTCGGGCCCCGGGCGCTCACCCCTCCACTTT.